Presented here are 2 T cell receptor beta chains from one specimen sequenced in a study of blood T cell repertoires in COVID-19. The assay was immunoSEQ multiplex PCR, and TCRdb's table has in-frame clones only and misses some. Of 100,000 to 150,000 clones in the sample, 84% were seen once. The sample comprised PBMCs or T cells enriched from blood (not recorded which). These receptors came from a man aged 35 to 55 with acute COVID-19.

The chain links TRBV18 to TRBJ1-3; unclear D gene. Trimming removed 4 bases from V and 3 bases from J, with 13 bases in between. The CDR3 has 15 amino acids. Germline V CDR1 and CDR2: KGHSH, LQKENI. The CDR3 DNA reads as TGTGCCAGCTCACTTTACCCGGGTCTTGGAAACACCATATATTTT. This translates into CASSLYPGLGNTIYF.

V is TRBV29-1 and J is TRBJ2-7, with D possibly matching TRBD1 (7 bases). Germline V gene lookup returns CDR1 SQVTM and CDR2 ANQGSEA. The CDR3 loop spans 16 amino acids. Trimming removed 6 bases at V and 6 bases at J, with 27 bases between. This CDR3 is CSVAGGLKLEGGEQYF. The DNA of the CDR3 is TGCAGCGTCGCAGGGGGGCTTAAACTAGAGGGGGGCGAGCAGTACTTC.